Sequencing of this T cell receptor (beta chain) was carried out in a study of beta chain features in type 1 diabetes. What was sequenced were expressed TCRB transcripts, since all of the isolated RNA had been reverse transcribed. The table came from immunoSEQ multiplex PCR; TCRdb's copy has only in-frame clones and leaves some out. The sample has 120,000 to 150,000 clones, 13% seen once. Points on this clone: Its antigen remains unidentified.

Overall study findings and caveats: Patients with Type 1 diabetes showed moderately but significantly shorter TCRB CDR3s in all four CD4+ subsets.

CDR3 length equals 15 residues. Looked up from germline, CDR1 is SGDLS and CDR2 is YYNGEE. V lost 3 bases and J 0 bases, leaving 11 bases between the germline ends. This clonotype was sampled from a man aged 18 to 35 with type 1 diabetes. The chain uses TRBV9 and TRBJ2-3, with unresolved D. Sequenced material: central memory CD4+ T cells from blood. CDR3 amino acids: CASSDTGLSTDTQYF. CDR3 DNA sequence: TGTGCCAGCAGCGATACCGGGTTGAGCACAGATACGCAGTATTTT.